Described below is a single TCR beta chain sequence and its context. Its antigen is still unknown. The entry originates in a study of OX40 agonist ivuxolimab in advanced cancers. Study findings and constraints: Partial responders receiving 0.1-3.0 mg/kg showed among the lowest clonal expansion.

The CDR3 is 16 residues long. Germline CDR1 is SGHDT and CDR2 is YYEEEE. Trimming shortened V by 3 bases and J by 0 bases, and 15 bases separated the two germline ends. TCRdb keeps only in-frame clones here, not all; method: immunoSEQ multiplex PCR. Of tens of thousands of clones in the sample, about 86% were seen once. The rearrangement joins TRBV5-6 to TRBJ1-2; a weak D match, TRBD1 (6 bases). The TCR was taken from an adult with an advanced solid tumor such as melanoma, head and neck, liver or kidney cancer. Sample: CD4+ or CD8+ T cells sorted from blood, taken in a trial of the OX40 agonist ivuxolimab. CDR3 nucleotide sequence: TGTGCCAGCAGCTCTCTCACGGGGGCCGCTAACTATGGCTACACCTTC. It encodes CASSSLTGAANYGYTF.